Detailed here is one T cell receptor beta chain. The target antigen is unknown. The data are from a study of CXCR3-negative and CXCR3-positive naive CD8 T cells. Points from the study as a whole: CXCR3-positive naive cells had more hydrophobic TRB CDR3s than CXCR3-negative naive cells. Both naive subsets had comparably high diversity; memory CD8+ cells much lower. CXCR3 expression partially decreased after cryopreservation; most assays used fresh PBMCs.

In preparing the TRB cDNA libraries, 5' RACE with UMI labels was used. TCRdb processed the 5' RACE reads again and assigns one entry to each CDR3 protein, with no DNA. Its table lists over 150,000 distinct CDR3 sequences. The CDR3 has 18 amino acids. Germline CDR1 and CDR2: LNHDA and SQIVND (reference sequence). What was sequenced was naive CXCR3+ CD8+ T cells from blood. Noted subset: CD45RO-CCR7+CD27+CD95- naive CD8+ T cells expressing CXCR3 (TNR3+). The clonotype comes from a human donor in good health. Some clones in this sample may be carry-over from other donors' samples. J is TRBJ2-1 and V is TRBV19; TCRdb indicates TRBD2, and absent DNA this call remains unverified. The CDR3 loop reads CASTAGTSGRGSYNEQFF.